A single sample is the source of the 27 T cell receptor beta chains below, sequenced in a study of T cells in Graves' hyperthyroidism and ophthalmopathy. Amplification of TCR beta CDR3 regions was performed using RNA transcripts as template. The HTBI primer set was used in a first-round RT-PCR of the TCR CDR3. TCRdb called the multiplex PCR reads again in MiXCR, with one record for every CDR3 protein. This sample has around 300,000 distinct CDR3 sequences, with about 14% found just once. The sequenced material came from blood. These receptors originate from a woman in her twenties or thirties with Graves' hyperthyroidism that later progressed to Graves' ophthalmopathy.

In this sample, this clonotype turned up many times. CDR3 residues: CASSRTGYMNTEAFF. CDR3 nucleotide sequence: TGTGCCAGCAGTCGGACAGGCTACATGAACACTGAAGCTTTCTTT. The V call is TRBV27, the J call TRBJ1-1, with 7 bases that match TRBD1. CDR1 is MNHEY, CDR2 SMNVEV, per germline (reference sequence). The trim removed 5 bases at V and 0 bases at J, leaving 6 bases unmatched. This CDR3 region has 15 residues.

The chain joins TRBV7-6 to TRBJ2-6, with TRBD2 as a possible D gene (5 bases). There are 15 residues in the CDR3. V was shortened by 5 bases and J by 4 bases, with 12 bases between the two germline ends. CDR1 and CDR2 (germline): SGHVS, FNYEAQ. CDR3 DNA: TGTGCCAGCAGCCCAGACGCGGGCGGGGCCAACGTCCTGACTTTC. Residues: CASSPDAGGANVLTF. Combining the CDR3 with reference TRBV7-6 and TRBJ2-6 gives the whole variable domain GAGVSQSPRYKVTKRGQDVALRCDPISGHVSLYWYRQALGQGPEFLTYFNYEAQQDKSGLPNDRFSAERPEGSISTLTIQRTEQRDSAMYRCASSPDAGGANVLTFGAGSRLTVL.

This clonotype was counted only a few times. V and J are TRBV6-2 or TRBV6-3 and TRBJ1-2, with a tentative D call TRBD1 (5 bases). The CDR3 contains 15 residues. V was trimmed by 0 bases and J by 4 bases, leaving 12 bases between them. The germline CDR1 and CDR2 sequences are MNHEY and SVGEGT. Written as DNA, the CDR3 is TGTGCCAGCAGTTACTCGAGTCTGGGACGCTATGGCTACACCTTC. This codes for CASSYSSLGRYGYTF.

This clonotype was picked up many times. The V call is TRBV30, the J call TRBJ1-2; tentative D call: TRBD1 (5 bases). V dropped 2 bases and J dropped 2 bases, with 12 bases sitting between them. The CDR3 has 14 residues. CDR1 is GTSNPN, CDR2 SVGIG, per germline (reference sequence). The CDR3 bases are TGTGCCTGGAGTATCGGCTGGGGGAACTATGGCTACACCTTC. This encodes CAWSIGWGNYGYTF.

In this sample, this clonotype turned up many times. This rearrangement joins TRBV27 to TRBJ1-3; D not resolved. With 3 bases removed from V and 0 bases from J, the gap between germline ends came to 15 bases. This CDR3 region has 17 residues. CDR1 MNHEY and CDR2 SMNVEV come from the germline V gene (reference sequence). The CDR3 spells CASSLDRTDLSGNTIYF. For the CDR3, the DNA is TGTGCCAGCAGTTTGGATCGGACGGACCTCTCTGGAAACACCATATATTTT.

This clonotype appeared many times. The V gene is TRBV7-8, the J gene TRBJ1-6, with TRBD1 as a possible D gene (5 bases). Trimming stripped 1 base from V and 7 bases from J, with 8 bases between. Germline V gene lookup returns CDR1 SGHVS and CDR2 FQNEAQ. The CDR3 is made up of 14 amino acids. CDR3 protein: CASSLGGPNSPLHF. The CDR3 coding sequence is TGTGCCAGCAGCTTAGGGGGCCCCAATTCACCCCTCCACTTT.

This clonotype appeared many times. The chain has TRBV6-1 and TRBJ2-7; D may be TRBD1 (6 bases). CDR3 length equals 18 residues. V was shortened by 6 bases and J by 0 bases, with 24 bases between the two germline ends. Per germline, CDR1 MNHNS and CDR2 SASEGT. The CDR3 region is CASRRTPPGTLSSYEQYF. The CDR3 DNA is TGTGCCAGCAGGAGAACGCCCCCAGGGACACTCAGCTCCTACGAGCAGTACTTC.

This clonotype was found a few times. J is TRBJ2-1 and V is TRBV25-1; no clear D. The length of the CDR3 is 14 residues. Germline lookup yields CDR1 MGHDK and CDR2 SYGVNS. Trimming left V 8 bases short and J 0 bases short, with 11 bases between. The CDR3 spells CASVPASSYNEQFF. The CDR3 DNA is TGTGCCAGCGTACCAGCGAGCTCCTACAATGAGCAGTTCTTC.

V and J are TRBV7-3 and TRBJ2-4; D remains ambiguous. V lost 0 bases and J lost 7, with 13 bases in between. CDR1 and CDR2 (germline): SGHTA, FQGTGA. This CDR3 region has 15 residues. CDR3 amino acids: CASSLTASTGNIQYF. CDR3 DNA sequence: TGTGCCAGCAGCTTAACAGCCAGCACTGGGAACATTCAGTACTTC.

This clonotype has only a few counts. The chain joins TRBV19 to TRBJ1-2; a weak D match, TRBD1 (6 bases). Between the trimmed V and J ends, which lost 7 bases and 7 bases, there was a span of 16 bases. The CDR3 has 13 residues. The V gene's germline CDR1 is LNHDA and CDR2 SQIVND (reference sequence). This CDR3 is CASTVPQGGGYTF. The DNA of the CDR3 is TGTGCCAGTACAGTCCCACAGGGTGGTGGCTACACCTTC.

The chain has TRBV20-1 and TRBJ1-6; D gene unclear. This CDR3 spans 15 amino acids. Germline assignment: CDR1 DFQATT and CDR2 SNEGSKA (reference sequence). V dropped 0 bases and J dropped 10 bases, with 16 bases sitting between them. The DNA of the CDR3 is TGCAGTGCTAGAGATGCACGGAGTTCCGGGTCACCCCTCCACTTT. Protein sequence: CSARDARSSGSPLHF.

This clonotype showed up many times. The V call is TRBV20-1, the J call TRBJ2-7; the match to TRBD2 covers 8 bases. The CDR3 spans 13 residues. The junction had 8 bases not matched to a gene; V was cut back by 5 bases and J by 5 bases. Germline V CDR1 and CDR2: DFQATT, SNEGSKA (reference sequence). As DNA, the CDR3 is TGCAGTGCTTATTTAGCGGGAATGGACGAGCAGTACTTC. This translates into CSAYLAGMDEQYF.

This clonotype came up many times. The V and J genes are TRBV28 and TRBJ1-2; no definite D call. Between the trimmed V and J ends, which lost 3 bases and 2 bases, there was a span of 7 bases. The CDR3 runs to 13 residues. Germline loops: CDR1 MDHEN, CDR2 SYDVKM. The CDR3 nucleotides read TGTGCCAGCAGTTTTTTGACGAACTATGGCTACACCTTC. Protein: CASSFLTNYGYTF.

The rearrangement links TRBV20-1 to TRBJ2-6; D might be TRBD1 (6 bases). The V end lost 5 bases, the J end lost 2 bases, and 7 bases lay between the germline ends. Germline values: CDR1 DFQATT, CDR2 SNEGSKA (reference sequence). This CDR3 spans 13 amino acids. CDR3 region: CSARTAGANVLTF. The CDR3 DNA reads TGCAGTGCTCGGACAGCTGGGGCCAACGTCCTGACTTTC.

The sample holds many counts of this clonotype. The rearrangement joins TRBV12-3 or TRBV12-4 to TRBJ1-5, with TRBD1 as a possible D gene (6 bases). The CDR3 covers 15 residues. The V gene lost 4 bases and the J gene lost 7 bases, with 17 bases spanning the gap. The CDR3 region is CASSSDSLLSQPQHF. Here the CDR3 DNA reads TGTGCCAGCAGTTCGGACAGCCTACTATCACAGCCCCAGCATTTT.

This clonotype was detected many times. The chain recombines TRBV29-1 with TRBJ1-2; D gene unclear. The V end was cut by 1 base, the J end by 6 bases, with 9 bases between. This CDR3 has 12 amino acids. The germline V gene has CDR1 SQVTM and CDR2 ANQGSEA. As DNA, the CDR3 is TGCAGCGTTGAAGCTAGCAAAGATGGCTACACCTTC. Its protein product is CSVEASKDGYTF. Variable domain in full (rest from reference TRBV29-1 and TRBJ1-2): SAVISQKPSRDICQRGTSLTIQCQVDSQVTMMFWYRQQPGQSLTLIATANQGSEATYESGFVIDKFPISRPNLTFSTLTVSNMSPEDSSIYLCSVEASKDGYTFGSGTRLTVV.

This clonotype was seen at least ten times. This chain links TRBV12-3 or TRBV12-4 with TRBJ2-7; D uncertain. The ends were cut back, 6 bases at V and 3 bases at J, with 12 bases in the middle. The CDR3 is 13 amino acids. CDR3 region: CASSRTGYYEQYF. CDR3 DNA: TGTGCCAGCAGCCGGACCGGATACTACGAGCAGTACTTC.

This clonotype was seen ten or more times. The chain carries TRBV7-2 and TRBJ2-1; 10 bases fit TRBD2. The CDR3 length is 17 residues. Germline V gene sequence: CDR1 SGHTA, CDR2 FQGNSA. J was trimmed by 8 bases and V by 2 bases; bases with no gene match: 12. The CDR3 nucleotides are TGTGCCAGCAGCTTACTAGCCAGCGGGGGGGCTTCGGATGAGCAGTTCTTC. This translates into CASSLLASGGASDEQFF.

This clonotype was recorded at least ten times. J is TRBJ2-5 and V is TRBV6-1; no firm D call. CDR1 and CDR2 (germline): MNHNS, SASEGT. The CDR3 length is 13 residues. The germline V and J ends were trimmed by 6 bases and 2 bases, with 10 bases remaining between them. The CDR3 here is CASRTAVQETQYF. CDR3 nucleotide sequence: TGTGCCAGCAGGACTGCGGTTCAAGAGACCCAGTACTTC.

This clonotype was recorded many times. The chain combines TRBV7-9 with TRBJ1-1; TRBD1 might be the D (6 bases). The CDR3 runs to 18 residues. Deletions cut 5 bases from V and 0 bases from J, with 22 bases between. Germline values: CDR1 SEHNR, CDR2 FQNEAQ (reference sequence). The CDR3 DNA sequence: TGTGCCAGCAGCCCCTCGACAGGCGGACCCTTCATGAACACTGAAGCTTTCTTT. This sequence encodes CASSPSTGGPFMNTEAFF.

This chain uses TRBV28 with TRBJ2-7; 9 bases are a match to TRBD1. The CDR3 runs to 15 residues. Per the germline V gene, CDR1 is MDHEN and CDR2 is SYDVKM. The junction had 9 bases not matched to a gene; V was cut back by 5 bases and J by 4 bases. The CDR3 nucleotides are TGTGCCAGCAGTCCCCGGGACAGGGTCCTTTACGAGCAGTACTTC. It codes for CASSPRDRVLYEQYF.

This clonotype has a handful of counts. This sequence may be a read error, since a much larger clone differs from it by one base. The CDR3 loop reads CASFGQAEDQPQHF. CDR3 sequence (DNA): TGTGCCAGCTTTGGGCAGGCGGAAGATCAGCCCCAGCATTTT. The chain couples TRBV2 to TRBJ1-5; D not resolved. Germline V gives CDR1 SNHLY, CDR2 FYNNEI. The CDR3 is 14 residues long. Deletions cut 8 bases from V and 5 bases from J, with 16 bases between. Filled out from reference TRBV2 and TRBJ1-5, the complete variable domain reads EPEVTQTPSHQVTQMGQEVILRCVPISNHLYFYWYRQILGQKVEFLVSFYNNEISEKSEIFDDQFSVERPDGSNFTLKIRSTKLEDSAMYFCASFGQAEDQPQHFGDGTRLSIL.

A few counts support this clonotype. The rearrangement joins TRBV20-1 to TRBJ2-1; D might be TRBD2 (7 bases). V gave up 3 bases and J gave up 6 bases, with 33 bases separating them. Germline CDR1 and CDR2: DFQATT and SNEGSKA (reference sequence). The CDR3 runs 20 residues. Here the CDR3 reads CSASSGRGEFGGRDPNEQFF. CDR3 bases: TGCAGTGCTAGTTCAGGGAGGGGGGAGTTCGGTGGGAGGGATCCCAATGAGCAGTTCTTC.

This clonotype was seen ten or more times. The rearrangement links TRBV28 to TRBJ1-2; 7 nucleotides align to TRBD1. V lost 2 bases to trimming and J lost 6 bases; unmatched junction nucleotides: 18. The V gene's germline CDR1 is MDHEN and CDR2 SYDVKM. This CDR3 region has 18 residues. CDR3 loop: CASSLLLIRGGAPDGYTF. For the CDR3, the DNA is TGTGCCAGCAGTTTACTCCTGATCAGGGGGGGGGCCCCTGATGGCTACACCTTC.

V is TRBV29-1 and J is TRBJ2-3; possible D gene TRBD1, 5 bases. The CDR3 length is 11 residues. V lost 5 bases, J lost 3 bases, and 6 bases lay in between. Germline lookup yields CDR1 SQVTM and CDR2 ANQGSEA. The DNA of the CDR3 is TGCAGCGTTTCAGGGACAGATACGCAGTATTTT. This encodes CSVSGTDTQYF.

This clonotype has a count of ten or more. The CDR3 loop reads CASSSPTGSGELFF. CDR3 DNA: TGTGCCAGCAGTTCACCCACAGGGTCCGGGGAGCTGTTTTTT. The rearrangement uses TRBV28 and TRBJ2-2; TRBD1 is a possible D gene (6 bases). V shed 4 bases and J shed 6 bases, with 12 bases lying between them. This CDR3 comprises 14 residues. Germline assignment: CDR1 MDHEN and CDR2 SYDVKM.

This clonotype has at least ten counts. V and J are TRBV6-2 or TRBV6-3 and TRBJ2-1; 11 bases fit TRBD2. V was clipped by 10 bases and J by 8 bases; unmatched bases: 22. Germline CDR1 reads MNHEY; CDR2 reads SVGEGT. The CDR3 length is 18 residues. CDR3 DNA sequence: TGTGCCACTACGGGACTAGCGGACCCGTTAGAGCGGTGGGATGAGCAGTTCTTC. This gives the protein CATTGLADPLERWDEQFF.